The 10 T cell receptor beta chains below all came from one sample that was sequenced in a study of vaccination effects on CD4 cells after COVID-19 (dated by TCRdb to between 2021 and 2023). Libraries were constructed by the immunoSEQ multiplex PCR assay. The clones in this table, taken by TCRdb from immuneACCESS, are in-frame only. Not every clone is retained; where verified, under half of the shortfall comes from an unresolved V gene, and the cause of the rest is unknown. Here the sample has tens of thousands of clones; 60% to 75% occur a single time. The ten largest clones capture 2.5% to 3% of the sample. In the ViraFEST assay, PBMC were stimulated with viral peptide pools, and antigen-specific CD4+ T cell clonotypes were then identified by expansion using TCR sequencing. After more than nine days of culture, CD4+ T cells were isolated with the EasySep CD4+ T cell isolation kit. The absence of prior SARS-CoV-2 infection in healthy vaccine recipients was confirmed by negative nucleocapsid antibodies before and after vaccination.

These receptors lack a known antigen. The specimen comprised CD4+ T cells from PBMCs cultured with HCoV-NL63 spike peptides, sampled before COVID-19 vaccination. What this sample's cell subset or site label stands for: HCoV-NL63 spike overlapping peptide pool stimulation. All receptors derive from a human donor who received a COVID-19 vaccine.

The chain carries TRBV11-1 and TRBJ1-2; D unclear. With 5 bases removed from V and 4 bases from J, the gap between germline ends came to 17 bases. Germline V lookup: CDR1 SGHAT, CDR2 FQDESV (reference sequence). There are 15 residues in the CDR3. CDR3 sequence: CASSLSRGGAYGYTF. CDR3 sequence (DNA): TGTGCCAGCAGCCTTTCTAGAGGAGGAGCCTATGGCTACACCTTC.

The chain recombines TRBV5-6 with TRBJ2-1, with D perhaps being TRBD1 or TRBD2 (5 bases each). V was pared by 2 bases and J by 2 bases, with 11 bases between. The CDR3 length is 15 residues. Germline-derived CDR1 and CDR2 are SGHDT and YYEEEE. The CDR3 bases are TGTGCCAGCAGCTTCCGGGGCGGAACCTACAATGAGCAGTTCTTC. Protein: CASSFRGGTYNEQFF.

The gene calls are TRBV5-1 and TRBJ2-2, with no clear D. V dropped 2 bases and J dropped 6 bases, with 14 bases sitting between them. The CDR3 runs 15 residues. CDR1 is SGHRS and CDR2 is YFSETQ in the germline V gene. CDR3 region: CASSLTGPPPGELFF. CDR3 sequence (DNA): TGCGCCAGCAGCTTAACCGGGCCTCCCCCCGGGGAGCTGTTTTTT.

The V and J genes are TRBV5-1 and TRBJ2-4; 7 positions match TRBD2. J was trimmed by 2 bases and V by 0 bases; bases with no gene match: 14. The CDR3 loop spans 19 amino acids. Germline-derived CDR1 and CDR2 are SGHRS and YFSETQ. CDR3 nucleotides: TGCGCCAGCAGCTTGGAGGTGGGGCTGATGGGACTAACCAAAAACATTCAGTACTTC. Translated: CASSLEVGLMGLTKNIQYF.

The chain links TRBV7-2 to TRBJ1-5; weak D call: TRBD1 (5 bases). The CDR3 is 15 amino acids. Between the trimmed V and J ends, which lost 5 bases and 6 bases, there was a span of 17 bases. Germline V gene lookup returns CDR1 SGHTA and CDR2 FQGNSA. The CDR3 DNA reads TGTGCCAGCAGCCCAGGGTCGGCAGGGCCTCAGCCCCAGCATTTT. It specifies CASSPGSAGPQPQHF.

This clone was observed a few times. This rearrangement joins TRBV18 to TRBJ1-2; possible D gene TRBD1, 6 bases. With 3 bases removed from V and 4 bases from J, the gap between germline ends came to 9 bases. Germline-derived CDR1 and CDR2 are KGHSH and LQKENI. The CDR3 has 13 residues. The DNA for the CDR3 is TGTGCCAGCTCACCGGGGGGCTTCTATGGCTACACCTTC. This codes for CASSPGGFYGYTF.

This clone appeared a few times. This rearrangement joins TRBV19 to TRBJ2-2; the D is unclear. This CDR3 spans 13 amino acids. Germline CDR1 reads LNHDA; CDR2 reads SQIVND (reference sequence). V lost 5 bases and J 6 bases, leaving 10 bases between the germline ends. The CDR3 region is CASSPLFPGELFF. The CDR3 nucleotides are TGTGCCAGTAGTCCGCTTTTCCCCGGGGAGCTGTTTTTT.

This clone appeared a single time. The chain combines TRBV7-3 with TRBJ2-3; the match to TRBD1 covers 7 bases. J lost 5 bases, V lost 0 bases, and 5 bases had no gene match. In germline, CDR1 is SGHTA, CDR2 FQGTGA. There are 15 residues in the CDR3. This CDR3 reads CASSLTTGAGDTQYF. CDR3 DNA: TGTGCCAGCAGCTTAACTACAGGGGCCGGAGATACGCAGTATTTT. Using reference TRBV7-3 and TRBJ2-3 for the parts outside the CDR3, the full variable domain is GAGVSQTPSNKVTEKGKYVELRCDPISGHTALYWYRQSLGQGPEFLIYFQGTGAADDSGLPNDRFFAVRPEGSVSTLKIQRTERGDSAVYLCASSLTTGAGDTQYFGPGTRLTVL.

The rearrangement links TRBV9 to TRBJ2-2; weak D call: TRBD2 (5 bases). CDR1 is SGDLS, CDR2 YYNGEE, per germline. Trimming left V 2 bases short and J 5 bases short, with 13 bases between. This CDR3 comprises 15 residues. The CDR3 bases are TGTGCCAGCAGCGTCTACGAAACTAGTACCGGGGAGCTGTTTTTT. It translates to CASSVYETSTGELFF.

This clone came up a few times. The chain couples TRBV18 to TRBJ2-3, with 8 positions matching TRBD1. From germline, CDR1 is KGHSH and CDR2 LQKENI. This CDR3 region has 16 residues. J was trimmed by 1 base and V by 3 bases; bases with no gene match: 6. The CDR3 loop reads CASSPLGTGRTDTQYF. In DNA, the CDR3 is TGTGCCAGCTCACCTCTCGGGACAGGTCGCACAGATACGCAGTATTTT.